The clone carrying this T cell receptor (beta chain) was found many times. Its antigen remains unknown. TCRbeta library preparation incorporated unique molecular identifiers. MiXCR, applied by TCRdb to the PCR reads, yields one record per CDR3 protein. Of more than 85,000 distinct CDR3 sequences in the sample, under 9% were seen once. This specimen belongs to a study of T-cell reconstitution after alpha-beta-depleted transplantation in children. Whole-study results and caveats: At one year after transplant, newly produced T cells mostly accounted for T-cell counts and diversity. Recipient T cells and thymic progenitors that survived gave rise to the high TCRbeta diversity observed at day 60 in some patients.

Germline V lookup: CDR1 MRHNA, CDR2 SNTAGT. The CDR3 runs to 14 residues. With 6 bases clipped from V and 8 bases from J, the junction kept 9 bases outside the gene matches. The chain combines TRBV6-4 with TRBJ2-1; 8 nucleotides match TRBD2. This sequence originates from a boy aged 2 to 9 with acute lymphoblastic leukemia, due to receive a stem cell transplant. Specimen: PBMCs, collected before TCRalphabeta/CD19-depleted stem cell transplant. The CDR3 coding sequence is TGTGCCAGCAGCGCCCGGGGGGGTTCGGATGAGCAGTTCTTC. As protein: CASSARGGSDEQFF.